Below, 3 T cell receptor beta chains from the same sample are listed, as sequenced in a study of shared clonotypes between healthy human individuals. Using immunoSEQ multiplex PCR, the repertoire was profiled, and TCRdb retains in-frame clones only, with some absent. The repertoire holds over 400,000 clones, with about 96% as singletons. Sequencing was performed on naive CD4+ T cells sorted from blood. The subset: CD45RA+ positively selected. The receptors derive from a woman aged 25-40 years in good health.

This rearrangement joins TRBV6-5 to TRBJ2-7; D possibly corresponds to TRBD1 (5 bases). CDR1 is MNHEY, CDR2 SVGAGI, per germline. The CDR3 spans 12 residues. V lost 11 bases and J lost 2, with 13 bases in between. The CDR3 loop reads CAGLRVPYEQYF. The CDR3 coding sequence is TGTGCCGGCCTCAGGGTGCCCTACGAGCAGTACTTC.

As concerns this clone: The sample holds other DNA sequences that translate to the same CDR3. J is TRBJ2-6 and V is TRBV28; a possible D gene is TRBD2 (5 bases). CDR3 length: 15 amino acids. Between the trimmed V and J ends, which lost 3 bases and 1 base, there was a span of 7 bases. Germline V CDR1 and CDR2: MDHEN, SYDVKM. The CDR3 spells CASSFGGSGANVLTF. DNA of the CDR3: TGTGCCAGCAGTTTTGGAGGTTCTGGGGCCAACGTCCTGACTTTC.

A remark on this clone: The germline gene is not matched at one end of the junction; a read error may be the cause. The chain links TRBV5-4 to TRBJ1-1; D is unresolved. The length of the CDR3 is 14 residues. Germline CDR1 SGHNT, CDR2 YYREEE (reference sequence). CDR3 region: CASSSEYPNSEAFF. CDR3 nucleotides: TGTGCCAGCAGCTCGGAATACCCGAACTCTGAAGCTTTCTTT.